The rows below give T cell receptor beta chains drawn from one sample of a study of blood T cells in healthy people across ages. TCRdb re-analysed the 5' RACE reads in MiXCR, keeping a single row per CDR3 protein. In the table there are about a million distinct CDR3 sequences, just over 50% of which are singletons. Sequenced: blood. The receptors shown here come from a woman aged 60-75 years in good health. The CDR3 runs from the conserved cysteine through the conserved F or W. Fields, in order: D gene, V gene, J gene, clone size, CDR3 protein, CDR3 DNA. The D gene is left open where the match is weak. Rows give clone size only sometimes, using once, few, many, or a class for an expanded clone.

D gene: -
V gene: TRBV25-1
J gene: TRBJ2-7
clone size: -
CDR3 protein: CASKYGSSHEQYF
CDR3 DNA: TGTGCCAGCAAGTACGGGAGTTCCCACGAGCAGTACTTC

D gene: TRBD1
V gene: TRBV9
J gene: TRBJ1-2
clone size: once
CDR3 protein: CASSEGDRAGYTF
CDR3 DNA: TGTGCCAGCAGCGAGGGGGACAGGGCTGGCTACACCTTC

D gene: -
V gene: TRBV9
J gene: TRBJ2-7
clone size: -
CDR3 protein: CASSVGEYEQYF
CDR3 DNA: TGTGCCAGCAGCGTAGGGGAGTACGAGCAGTACTTC

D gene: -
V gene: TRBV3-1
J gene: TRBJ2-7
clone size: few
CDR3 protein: CASSHSTVEQYF
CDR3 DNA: TGTGCCAGCAGCCACTCGACCGTCGAGCAGTACTTC

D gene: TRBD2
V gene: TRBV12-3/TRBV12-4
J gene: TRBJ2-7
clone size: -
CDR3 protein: CVSSLPGGSEQYF
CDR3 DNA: TGTGTCAGCAGTTTGCCGGGAGGGTCCGAGCAGTACTTC

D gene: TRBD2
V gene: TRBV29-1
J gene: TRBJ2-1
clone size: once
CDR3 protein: CSVEEGRAGAGEQFF
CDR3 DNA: TGCAGCGTTGAAGAAGGTAGGGCGGGAGCGGGAGAGCAGTTCTTT

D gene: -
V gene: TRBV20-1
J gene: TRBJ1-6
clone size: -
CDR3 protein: CSARVGGDNSPLHF
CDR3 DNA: TGCAGTGCTAGAGTTGGGGGAGATAATTCACCCCTCCACTTT

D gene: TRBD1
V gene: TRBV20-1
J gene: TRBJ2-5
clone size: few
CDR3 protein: CSASTTGGQETQYF
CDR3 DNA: TGCAGTGCTAGTACGACAGGGGGGCAAGAGACCCAGTACTTC

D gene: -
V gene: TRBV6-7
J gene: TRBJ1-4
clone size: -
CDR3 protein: CASRLQSNEKPFF
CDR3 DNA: TGTGCCAGCAGGTTACAGTCCAATGAAAAACCGTTTTTT

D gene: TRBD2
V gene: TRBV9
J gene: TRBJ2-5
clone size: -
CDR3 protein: CASRTSGREQYF
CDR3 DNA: TGTGCCAGCAGGACTAGCGGAAGGGAGCAGTACTTC

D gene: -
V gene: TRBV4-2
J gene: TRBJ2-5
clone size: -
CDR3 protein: CASSRNRVNEQYF
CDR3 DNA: TGTGCCAGCAGCCGAAACAGGGTTAATGAGCAGTACTTC

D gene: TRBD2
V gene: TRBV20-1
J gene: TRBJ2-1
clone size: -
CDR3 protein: CSAREWTSGGNEQFF
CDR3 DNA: TGCAGTGCTAGAGAATGGACTAGCGGGGGAAATGAGCAGTTCTTC

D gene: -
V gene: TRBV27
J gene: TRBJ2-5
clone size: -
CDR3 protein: CASSLRDSAETPYF
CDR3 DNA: TGTGCCAGCAGTTTAAGGGACTCCGCGGAGACCCCGTACTTC

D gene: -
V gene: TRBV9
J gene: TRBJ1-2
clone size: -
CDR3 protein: CASSGERGLAKGYTF
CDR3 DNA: TGTGCCAGCAGCGGCGAGCGGGGACTCGCTAAAGGCTACACCTTC

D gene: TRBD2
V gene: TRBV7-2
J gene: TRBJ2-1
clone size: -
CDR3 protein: CASSLRSLVASGFNEQFF
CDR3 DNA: TGTGCCAGCAGCTTAAGGTCCCTTGTGGCTAGCGGATTCAATGAGCAGTTCTTC

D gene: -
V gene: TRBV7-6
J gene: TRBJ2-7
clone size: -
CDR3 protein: CASSYAFPDYEQYF
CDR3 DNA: TGTGCCAGCAGTTACGCTTTCCCAGATTACGAGCAGTACTTC

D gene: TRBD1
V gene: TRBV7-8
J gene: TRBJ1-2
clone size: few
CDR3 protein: CASGSRDRGVYGYTF
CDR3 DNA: TGTGCCAGCGGGTCCCGGGACAGGGGGGTCTATGGCTACACCTTC

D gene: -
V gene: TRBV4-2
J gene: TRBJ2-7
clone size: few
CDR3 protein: CASSHNTESYEQYF
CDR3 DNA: TGTGCCAGCAGCCACAACACGGAATCCTACGAGCAGTACTTC

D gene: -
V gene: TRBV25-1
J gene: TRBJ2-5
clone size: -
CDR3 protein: CASSTGPRETQYF
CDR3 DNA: TGTGCCAGCAGTACGGGCCCACGAGAGACCCAGTACTTC

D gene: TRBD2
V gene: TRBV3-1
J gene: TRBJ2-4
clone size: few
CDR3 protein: CASSQVWLAGRKNIQYF
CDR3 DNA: TGTGCCAGCAGCCAAGTTTGGCTAGCGGGAAGAAAAAACATTCAGTACTTC

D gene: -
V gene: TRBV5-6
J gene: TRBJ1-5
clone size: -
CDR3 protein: CASSFWGARLNQPQHF
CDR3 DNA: TGTGCCAGCAGCTTCTGGGGGGCGAGGTTGAATCAGCCCCAGCATTTT

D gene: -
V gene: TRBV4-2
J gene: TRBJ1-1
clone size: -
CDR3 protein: CASSPATAMNTEAFF
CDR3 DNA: TGTGCCAGCAGCCCAGCGACGGCTATGAACACTGAAGCTTTCTTT

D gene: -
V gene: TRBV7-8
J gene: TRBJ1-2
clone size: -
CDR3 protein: CASSLLRNYGYTF
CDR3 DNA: TGTGCCAGCAGCTTACTGAGAAACTATGGCTACACCTTC

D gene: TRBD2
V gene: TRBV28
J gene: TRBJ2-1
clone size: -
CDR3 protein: CASSPGLGFTEQFF
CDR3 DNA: TGTGCCAGCAGCCCGGGACTAGGGTTCACTGAGCAGTTCTTC

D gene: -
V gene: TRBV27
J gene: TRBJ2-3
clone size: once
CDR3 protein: CASSFPEDTQYF
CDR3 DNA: TGTGCCAGCAGTTTTCCTGAAGATACGCAGTATTTT

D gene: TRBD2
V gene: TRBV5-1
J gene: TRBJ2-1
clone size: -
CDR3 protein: CASSLYTSANNEQFF
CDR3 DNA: TGCGCCAGCAGCTTGTATACTAGCGCCAACAATGAGCAGTTCTTC

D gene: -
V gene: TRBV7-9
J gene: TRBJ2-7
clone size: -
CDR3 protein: CASSGGGEGQSSYEQYF
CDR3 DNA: TGTGCCAGCAGCGGGGGGGGAGAGGGACAGAGCTCCTACGAGCAGTACTTC

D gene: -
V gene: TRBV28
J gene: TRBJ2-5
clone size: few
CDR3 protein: CASSEAHFSKKETQYF
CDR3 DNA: TGTGCCAGCAGTGAGGCTCATTTCTCCAAAAAAGAGACCCAGTACTTC

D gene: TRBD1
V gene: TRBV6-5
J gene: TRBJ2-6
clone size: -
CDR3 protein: CASSLDRVVSGANVLTF
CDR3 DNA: TGTGCCAGCAGTTTGGACAGGGTAGTTTCTGGGGCCAACGTCCTGACTTTC

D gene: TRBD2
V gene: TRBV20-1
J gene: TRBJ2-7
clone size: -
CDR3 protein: CGRLAGYYEQYF
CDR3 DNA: TGCGGGAGACTAGCGGGGTACTACGAGCAGTACTTC

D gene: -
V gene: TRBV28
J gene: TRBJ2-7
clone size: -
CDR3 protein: CASHARSYEQYF
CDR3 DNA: TGTGCCAGCCACGCAAGGTCCTACGAGCAGTACTTC

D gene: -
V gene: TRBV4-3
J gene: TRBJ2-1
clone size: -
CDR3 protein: CASSQDRATLFGQFF
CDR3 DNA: TGCGCCAGCAGCCAAGACCGGGCCACCCTGTTCGGGCAGTTCTTC

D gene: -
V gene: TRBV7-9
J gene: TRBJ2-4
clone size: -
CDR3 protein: CASSLRGDKNIQYF
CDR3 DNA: TGTGCCAGCAGCTTACGAGGGGACAAAAACATTCAGTACTTC

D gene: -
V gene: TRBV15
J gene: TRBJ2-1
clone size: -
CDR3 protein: CATSRVKLTGNHNEQFF
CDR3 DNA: TGTGCCACCAGCAGAGTTAAACTAACAGGGAACCACAATGAGCAGTTCTTC

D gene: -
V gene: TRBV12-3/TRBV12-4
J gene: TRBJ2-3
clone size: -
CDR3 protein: CASSPRTTKFTDTQYF
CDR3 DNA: TGTGCCAGCAGCCCGCGGACTACCAAGTTCACAGATACGCAGTATTTT

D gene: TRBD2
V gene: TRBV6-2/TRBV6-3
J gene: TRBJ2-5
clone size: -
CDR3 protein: CATSLIGLAIQETQYF
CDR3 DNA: TGTGCCACCTCGCTTATTGGACTAGCTATTCAAGAGACCCAGTACTTC

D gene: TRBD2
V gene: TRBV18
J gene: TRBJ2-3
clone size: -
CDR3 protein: CASSPERDWTDTQYF
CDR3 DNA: TGTGCCAGCTCACCGGAGCGGGATTGGACAGATACGCAGTATTTT